A selection of T cell receptor beta chains follows, all from one sample in a study of cytomegalovirus exposure and HLA in healthy donors. The repertoire was sequenced with immunoSEQ multiplex PCR; TCRdb's copy has only in-frame clones and lacks some. The sample records about 90,000 clones, around 66% being singletons. The specimen was PBMCs. All receptors derive from a man aged 25 to 40 in good health and CMV-seronegative. Both conserved end residues are part of each CDR3. The order of the fields is J gene, D gene, CDR3 length, V gene, clone size, CDR3 DNA, CDR3 protein. The D gene is left open where the match is weak. Clone size is stated in some rows and not others, as once, few, many or a class when expanded.

j_gene: TRBJ1-2
d_gene: TRBD1
len: 16
v_gene: TRBV18
abundance: once
CDR3nt: TGTGCCAGCTCACGGGACAGGGGGACTTTTAACTATGGCTACACCTTC
CDR3aa: CASSRDRGTFNYGYTF

j_gene: TRBJ2-7
d_gene: .
len: 12
v_gene: TRBV6-5
abundance: .
CDR3nt: TGTGCCAGCAGGTGGGTCAACGGGGAGCAGTACTTC
CDR3aa: CASRWVNGEQYF

j_gene: TRBJ2-7
d_gene: TRBD2
len: 14
v_gene: TRBV14
abundance: few
CDR3nt: TGTGCCTCCCAGGGTAGCGGGAGGGCCGGCGAGCAGTACTTC
CDR3aa: CASQGSGRAGEQYF

j_gene: TRBJ2-5
d_gene: TRBD2
len: 15
v_gene: TRBV19
abundance: .
CDR3nt: TGTGCCAGTGCGAGACTAGCGGGGGCCCAAGAGACCCAGTACTTC
CDR3aa: CASARLAGAQETQYF

j_gene: TRBJ2-3
d_gene: TRBD2
len: 15
v_gene: TRBV27
abundance: .
CDR3nt: TGTGCCAGCAGTTCCCAAGCGGGAGGCACAGATACGCAGTATTTT
CDR3aa: CASSSQAGGTDTQYF

j_gene: TRBJ2-3
d_gene: TRBD2
len: 14
v_gene: TRBV28
abundance: few
CDR3nt: TGTGCCAGCAGTTCTAGCGGTATCACAGATACGCAGTATTTT
CDR3aa: CASSSSGITDTQYF

j_gene: TRBJ2-2
d_gene: TRBD2
len: 16
v_gene: TRBV7-9
abundance: .
CDR3nt: TGTGCCAGCGGCCGGACTAGCGGAATGAACACCGGGGAGCTGTTTTTT
CDR3aa: CASGRTSGMNTGELFF

j_gene: TRBJ1-1
d_gene: TRBD1
len: 13
v_gene: TRBV6-4
abundance: .
CDR3nt: TGTGCCAGCAGTCAAACAGGGGCCACTGAAGCTTTCTTT
CDR3aa: CASSQTGATEAFF

j_gene: TRBJ2-3
d_gene: TRBD1
len: 15
v_gene: TRBV25-1
abundance: .
CDR3nt: TGTGCCAGCAGCGTGACAGGGGGTTCAGCAGATACGCAGTATTTT
CDR3aa: CASSVTGGSADTQYF

j_gene: TRBJ2-7
d_gene: TRBD1
len: 12
v_gene: TRBV29-1
abundance: .
CDR3nt: TGCAGCGGAGGACAGGGCTCGGGCGAGCAGTACTTC
CDR3aa: CSGGQGSGEQYF

j_gene: TRBJ2-5
d_gene: TRBD2
len: 16
v_gene: TRBV9
abundance: .
CDR3nt: TGTGCCAGCAGTCCGGGACTAGCGGGCCGCCAAGAGACCCAGTACTTC
CDR3aa: CASSPGLAGRQETQYF

j_gene: TRBJ1-1
d_gene: .
len: 15
v_gene: TRBV10-3
abundance: .
CDR3nt: TGTGCCATCAGTGAGTTTCCAGGGGAGAACACTGAAGCTTTCTTT
CDR3aa: CAISEFPGENTEAFF

j_gene: TRBJ1-2
d_gene: .
len: 17
v_gene: TRBV19
abundance: .
CDR3nt: TGTGCCAGTAGTATAATACCGGACAGTCCCCTCTTGCATGGCTACACCTTC
CDR3aa: CASSIIPDSPLLHGYTF

j_gene: TRBJ2-5
d_gene: .
len: 14
v_gene: TRBV7-2
abundance: .
CDR3nt: TGTGCCAGCAGCTTAGGCAGGCTACAAGAGACCCAGTACTTC
CDR3aa: CASSLGRLQETQYF

j_gene: TRBJ1-1
d_gene: .
len: 15
v_gene: TRBV11-1
abundance: .
CDR3nt: TGTGCCAGCAGCCAAGGCCGGGACTTCAACACTGAAGCTTTCTTT
CDR3aa: CASSQGRDFNTEAFF